In its sample, the clone carrying this TCR beta chain was seen a few times. Its target is unknown. Trimming cost V 4 bases and J 3 bases, with 15 bases left between them. CDR1 and CDR2 from the germline V gene are LGHNA and YSLEER. CDR3 length: 15 residues. The data derive from a study of cytomegalovirus exposure and HLA in healthy donors. Vbeta (60) and Jbeta (13) primers were used in the PCR. Method: immunoSEQ multiplex PCR; TCRdb's copy keeps in-frame clones and lacks some. The sample lists roughly 240,000 clones, roughly 87% seen once, with around 5.7% in the top ten. The study's findings and limits: CMV serostatus alone was available as immune exposure information.

This clonotype originated in a woman aged 40 to 50 in good health and CMV-seropositive. This sequence joins TRBV4-3 and TRBJ1-2; D is undetermined. The specimen was PBMCs. The CDR3 DNA is TGCGCCAGCAGCCTCCTCGGCGCTGCGGACTATGGCTACACCTTC. Protein product: CASSLLGAADYGYTF.